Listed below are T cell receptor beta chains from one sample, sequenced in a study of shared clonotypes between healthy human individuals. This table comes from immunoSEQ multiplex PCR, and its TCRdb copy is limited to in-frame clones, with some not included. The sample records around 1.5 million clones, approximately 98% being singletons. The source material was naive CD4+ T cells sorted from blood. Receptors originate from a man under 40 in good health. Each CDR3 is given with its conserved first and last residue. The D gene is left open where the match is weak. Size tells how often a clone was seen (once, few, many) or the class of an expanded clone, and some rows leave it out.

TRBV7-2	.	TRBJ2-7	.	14	TGTGCCAGCAGCCCACCGGGACTCATCTACGAGCAGTACTTC	CASSPPGLIYEQYF
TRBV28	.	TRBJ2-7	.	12	TGTGCCAGCAGCCCCTCCGGGCGGGAGCAGTACTTC	CASSPSGREQYF
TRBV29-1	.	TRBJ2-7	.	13	TGCAGCGTAGGTACCGCTAGCCCTAACGAGCAGTACTTC	CSVGTASPNEQYF
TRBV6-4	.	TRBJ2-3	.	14	TGTGCCAGCAGTACCCAGGGAATGGGGGATACGCAGTATTTT	CASSTQGMGDTQYF
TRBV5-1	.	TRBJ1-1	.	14	TGCGCCAGCAGCTTGGTTGGTCAGAACACTGAAGCTTTCTTT	CASSLVGQNTEAFF
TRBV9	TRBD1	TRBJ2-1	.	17	TGTGCCAGCAGCGAGTACGACCGACAGGGGGCCTACAATGAGCAGTTCTTC	CASSEYDRQGAYNEQFF
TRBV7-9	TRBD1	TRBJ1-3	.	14	TGTGCCAGCAGGCGGGACAGCGCTGGAAACACCATATATTTT	CASRRDSAGNTIYF
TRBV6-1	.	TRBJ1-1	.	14	TGTGCCAGCGAGACCGGGACACTGAACACTGAAGCTTTCTTT	CASETGTLNTEAFF
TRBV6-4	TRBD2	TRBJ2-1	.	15	TGTGCCAGCAGCACTAGCGGGATGGCCATCAATGAGCAGTTCTTC	CASSTSGMAINEQFF
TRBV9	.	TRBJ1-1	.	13	TGTGCCAGCAGCTTTGGGCTTTCCACTGAAGCTTTCTTT	CASSFGLSTEAFF
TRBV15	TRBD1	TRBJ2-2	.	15	TGTGCCACCAGGGGGACAGGACTCAACACCGGGGAGCTGTTTTTT	CATRGTGLNTGELFF
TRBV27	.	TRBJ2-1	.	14	TGTGCCAGCAGTTTCTGGGACCGTGAGAATGAGCAGTTCTTC	CASSFWDRENEQFF
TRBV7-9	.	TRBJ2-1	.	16	TGTGCCAGCAGCTTATATGAGGGAGATGGCTACAATGAGCAGTTCTTC	CASSLYEGDGYNEQFF
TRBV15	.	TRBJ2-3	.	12	TGTGCCACCAGCGGAAATGGAGATACGCAGTATTTT	CATSGNGDTQYF
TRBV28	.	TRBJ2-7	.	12	TGTGCCAGCAGTTTCGGGAGATACGAGCAGTACTTC	CASSFGRYEQYF
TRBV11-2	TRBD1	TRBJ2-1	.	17	TGTGCCAGCAGCTTAGGAAACAGGGGGAAAATGTACAATGAGCAGTTCTTC	CASSLGNRGKMYNEQFF
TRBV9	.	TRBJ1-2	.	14	TGTGCCAGCAGCCCCTTTCTCAGCCCGGGAGGCTACACCTTC	CASSPFLSPGGYTF
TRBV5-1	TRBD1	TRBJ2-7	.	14	TGCGCCAGCAGGGAAATGGGACAGACCTACGAGCAGTACTTC	CASREMGQTYEQYF
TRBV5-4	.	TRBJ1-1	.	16	TGTGCCAGCAGCCCAGAAGGCGTCAGAGGGTTCACTGAAGCTTTCTTT	CASSPEGVRGFTEAFF
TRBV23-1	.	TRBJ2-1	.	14	TGCGCCAGCAGTCAAAGTCAGGGTTCCCATGAGCAGTTCTTC	CASSQSQGSHEQFF
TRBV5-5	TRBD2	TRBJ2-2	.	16	TGTGCCAGCAGCATGCTAGCGGCGATTGAGGCCGGGGAGCTGTTTTTT	CASSMLAAIEAGELFF
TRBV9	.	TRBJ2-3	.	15	TGTGCCAGCAGCGTAGGGGGGGACTCCACAGATACGCAGTATTTT	CASSVGGDSTDTQYF
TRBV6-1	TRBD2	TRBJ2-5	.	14	TGTGCCAGCTCCGGGACTAGCGGGAAAGAGACCCAGTACTTC	CASSGTSGKETQYF
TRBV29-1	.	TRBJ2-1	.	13	TGCAGCGTGGGGACTGACCGCGGCAATGAGCAGTTCTTC	CSVGTDRGNEQFF
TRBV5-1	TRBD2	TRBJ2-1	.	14	TGCGCCAGCAGCTTGGGACTAGCAGACAATGAGCAGTTCTTC	CASSLGLADNEQFF
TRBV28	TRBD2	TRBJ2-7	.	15	TGTGCCAGCAGCCTCCAGACTAGCGGGTTGTACGAGCAGTACTTC	CASSLQTSGLYEQYF
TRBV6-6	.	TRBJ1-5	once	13	TGTGCCAGCAGTTACTCTGGACGGCAGCCCCAGCATTTT	CASSYSGRQPQHF
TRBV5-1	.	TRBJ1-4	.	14	TGCGCCAGCAGCCCCGACAGTCCAGATGAAAAACTGTTTTTT	CASSPDSPDEKLFF
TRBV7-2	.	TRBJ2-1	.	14	TGTGCCAGCAGCTCGGGGACCACCTACAATGAGCAGTTCTTC	CASSSGTTYNEQFF
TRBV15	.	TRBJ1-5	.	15	TGTGCCACCTCCCTACAGGGATATAGCAATCAGCCCCAGCATTTT	CATSLQGYSNQPQHF
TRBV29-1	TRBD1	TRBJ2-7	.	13	TGCTCCCACAGCCCGGGACAGGGGTACGAGCAGTACTTC	CSHSPGQGYEQYF
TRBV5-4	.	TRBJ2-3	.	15	TGTGCCAGCACCAAGGGGGGTCGAGGCTCCGATACGCAGTATTTT	CASTKGGRGSDTQYF
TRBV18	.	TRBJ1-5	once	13	TGTGCCAGCTCACGAGACCGGAATCAGCCCCAGCATTTT	CASSRDRNQPQHF
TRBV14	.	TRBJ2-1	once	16	TGTGCCAGCTCCAGGGACATCATAAGTTCCTACAATGAGCAGTTCTTC	CASSRDIISSYNEQFF
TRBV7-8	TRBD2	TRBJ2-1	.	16	TGTGCCAGCAGCTTGCCGGGACTAGCGACCTACAATGAGCAGTTCTTC	CASSLPGLATYNEQFF
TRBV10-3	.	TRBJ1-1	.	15	TGTGCCATCTCCGGACGAGGGCGGGGGAACACTGAAGCTTTCTTT	CAISGRGRGNTEAFF
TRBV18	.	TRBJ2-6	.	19	TGTGCCAGCTCACCCTTAACGCCTTCCGGAGTCTCTGGGGCCAACGTCCTGACTTTC	CASSPLTPSGVSGANVLTF
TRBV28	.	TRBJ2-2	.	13	TGTGCCAGCAGTCGTAGGGTTCCCGGGGAGCTGTTTTTT	CASSRRVPGELFF
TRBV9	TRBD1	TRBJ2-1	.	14	TGTGCCAGCAGCATGGGACAGGAGTACAATGAGCAGTTCTTC	CASSMGQEYNEQFF
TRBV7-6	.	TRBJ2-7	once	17	TGTGCCAGCAGCCACCCCTACTCGAAGGGGAATACCTACGAGCAGTACTTC	CASSHPYSKGNTYEQYF
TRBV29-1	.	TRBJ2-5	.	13	TGCAGCGTTGACGACAGTTTTCAAGAGACCCAGTACTTC	CSVDDSFQETQYF
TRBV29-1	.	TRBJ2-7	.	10	TGCAGCGCGGGGAGCTACGAGCAGTACTTC	CSAGSYEQYF
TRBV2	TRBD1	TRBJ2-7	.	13	TGTGCCAGCAGTGAAGTGACAGGGTCCGAGCAGTACTTC	CASSEVTGSEQYF
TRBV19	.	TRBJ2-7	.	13	TGTGCCAGTAGTAGGGGCAGGGCCTACGAGCAGTACTTC	CASSRGRAYEQYF
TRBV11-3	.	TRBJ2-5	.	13	TGTGCCAGCAGCTTACAGGGGGGCGAGACCCAGTACTTC	CASSLQGGETQYF
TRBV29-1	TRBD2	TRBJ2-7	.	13	TGCAGCGTTGGTCTAGCGGGGTCCTACGAGCAGTACTTC	CSVGLAGSYEQYF
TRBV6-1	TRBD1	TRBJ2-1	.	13	TGTGCCAGCAGTGGACAGGGTAACAATGAGCAGTTCTTC	CASSGQGNNEQFF
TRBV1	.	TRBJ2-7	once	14	TGCACCAGCAGCCTGGGACAGGCTTTCGACGAGCAGTACTTC	CTSSLGQAFDEQYF
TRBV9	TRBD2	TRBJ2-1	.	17	TGTGCCAGCAGCCCGCCGACTAGCGGGACTGTACCCAATGAGCAGTTCTTC	CASSPPTSGTVPNEQFF
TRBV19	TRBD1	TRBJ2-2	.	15	TGTGCCAGTAGGCCGGGACAGGGAATAGTCGGGGAGCTGTTTTTT	CASRPGQGIVGELFF
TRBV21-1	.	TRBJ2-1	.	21	TGTGCCAGCAGCAAGGTGGCACTCGCTAGCGACGATTATAGCTCCTACAATGAGCAGTTCTTC	CASSKVALASDDYSSYNEQFF
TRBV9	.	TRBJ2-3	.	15	TGTGCCAGCAGCGTCTTGAGACAGGGCACAGATACGCAGTATTTT	CASSVLRQGTDTQYF
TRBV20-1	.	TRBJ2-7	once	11	TGCAGTGCCCCTCTCATCTACGAGCAGTACTTC	CSAPLIYEQYF
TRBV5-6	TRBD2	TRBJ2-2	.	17	TGTGCCAGCAGGGTGACTAGCGGGAGAGGGAACACCGGGGAGCTGTTTTTT	CASRVTSGRGNTGELFF
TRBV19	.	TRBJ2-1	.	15	TGTGCCAGTACCCTTAGGCACGGCCCCTACAATGAGCAGTTCTTC	CASTLRHGPYNEQFF
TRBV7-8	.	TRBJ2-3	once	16	TGTGCCAGCTTCTATGCAGGGCCCGAGGGCACAGATACGCAGTATTTT	CASFYAGPEGTDTQYF
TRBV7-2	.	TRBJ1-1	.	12	TGTGCCAGCAGCTTAGTTTACACTGAAGCTTTCTTT	CASSLVYTEAFF